This TCR beta chain was observed in a study of blood T cell repertoires in COVID-19. Germline assignment: CDR1 LNHNV and CDR2 YYDKDF (reference sequence). This CDR3 is built from 13 residues. Trimming pared 7 bases from V and 8 bases from J, leaving 14 bases between. As processed by the authors: Reference gene primer amplification gave nucleated cell count estimates. The data were produced by immunoSEQ multiplex PCR, yet TCRdb's version contains in-frame clones alone and is incomplete. The V and J calls and clone size were taken over from that table, and D and trimming were inferred from the DNA. The sample shows about 160,000 clones, less than 85% of them seen only once.

This TCR was sampled from a woman aged 40 to 50 with COVID-19, enrolled during active disease. The V call is TRBV15, the J call TRBJ1-4; maybe TRBD1 (5 bases). The sample taken for sequencing was peripheral blood. This chain's CDR3 is CATTRAGYEKLFF. DNA of the CDR3: TGTGCCACCACCCGGGCAGGGTACGAAAAACTGTTTTTT.